The text below deals with one TCR beta chain. Clones were read by immunoSEQ multiplex PCR, and TCRdb kept only the in-frame ones, dropping some. The table has a few million clones, approximately 93% seen once. This entry comes from a study of shared clonotypes between healthy human individuals. CDR1 and CDR2 (germline): SGHNT, YYREEE (reference sequence). With 0 bases removed from V and 0 bases from J, the gap between germline ends came to 14 bases. The CDR3 sequence is 17 residues long. The sample consisted of naive CD4+ T cells from PBMCs. Subset specified: CD45RA+ positively selected. The receptor was derived from a man aged 18 to 30 in good health. Some clones in this sample may be carry-over from other donors' samples. The chain carries TRBV5-4 and TRBJ2-3, with unresolved D. The CDR3 reads CASSLGRPLPSTDTQYF. CDR3 in DNA: TGTGCCAGCAGCTTGGGTCGACCACTCCCTAGCACAGATACGCAGTATTTT.